Presented here are 24 T cell receptor beta chains from one specimen sequenced in a study of blood T cells in healthy people across ages. It was with a sample-barcoded 5' primer and a J-beta primer mix that a second PCR of about 6 to 12 cycles was run. TCRdb fed the 5' RACE reads into MiXCR, producing one record per CDR3 protein. There are roughly 550,000 distinct CDR3 sequences in the sample; about 25% occur only once, and roughly 9.4% lies in the top ten. Separately, the same data were catalogued under a study of T cells of mothers and their children.

Input material: blood. The origin of the receptors is a boy aged 5-17 years in good health.

The chain carries TRBV7-2 and TRBJ2-4, with 7 bases aligning to TRBD2. The V gene's germline CDR1 is SGHTA and CDR2 FQGNSA. Trimming cost V 0 bases and J 6 bases; bases outside gene matches: 8. This CDR3 contains 16 residues. In DNA, the CDR3 is TGTGCCAGCAGCTTAGCGCTGGTCGGACTAGGAAACATTCAGTACTTC. This translates into CASSLALVGLGNIQYF.

J is TRBJ2-7 and V is TRBV20-1, with TRBD1 identical over 7 bases. Unmatched junction bases numbered 5, after V lost 0 bases and J lost 3 bases. This CDR3 is built from 14 residues. In germline, CDR1 is DFQATT, CDR2 SNEGSKA (reference sequence). CDR3 bases: TGCAGTGCTAGAGAAGGGACAGTGAACTACGAGCAGTACTTC. This encodes CSAREGTVNYEQYF.

This clonotype was picked up a small number of times. This chain uses TRBV6-5 with TRBJ2-2; D is undetermined. Germline CDR1 and CDR2: MNHEY and SVGAGI. The CDR3 is 14 amino acids. The V end was cut by 7 bases, the J end by 1 base, with 10 bases between. The CDR3 nucleotides read TGTGCCAGCATCGGCAGAAAGAACACCGGGGAGCTGTTTTTT. Encoded protein: CASIGRKNTGELFF.

This sequence joins TRBV27 and TRBJ2-1; 8 bases are shared with TRBD1. Germline V gives CDR1 MNHEY, CDR2 SMNVEV (reference sequence). The CDR3 has 15 residues. The trim removed 6 bases at V and 9 bases at J, leaving 13 bases unmatched. Written as DNA, the CDR3 is TGTGCCAGCAGCCACCCGAGACAGGGGAAATTTGAGCAGTTCTTC. The encoded protein is CASSHPRQGKFEQFF.

The chain links TRBV3-1 to TRBJ2-7; no clear D gene. The J call may be faulty, since TRBJ2-5 better matches the DNA end. Germline CDR1 is LGHDT and CDR2 is YNNKEL (reference sequence). This CDR3 region has 17 residues. The CDR3 sequence: CASSQDQSWKYQETQYF. Here the CDR3 DNA reads TGTGCCAGCAGCCAAGACCAATCGTGGAAGTACCAAGAGACCCAGTACTTC.

This clonotype has more than one count but fewer than ten. The chain has TRBV7-9 and TRBJ1-2; D is possibly TRBD1 (5 bases). Germline V gene sequence: CDR1 SEHNR, CDR2 FQNEAQ (reference sequence). Trimming shortened V by 5 bases and J by 0 bases, and 28 bases separated the two germline ends. The CDR3 has 20 residues. The CDR3 nucleotides are TGTGCCAGCAGCACCTTACCCCGGGACCGAATAACCCAATCTAACTATGGCTACACCTTC. This sequence encodes CASSTLPRDRITQSNYGYTF.

The rearrangement uses TRBV10-2 and TRBJ2-3, with TRBD1 matching over 9 bases. CDR1 is WSHSY and CDR2 is SAAADI in the germline V gene. Losses at the gene ends were 6 bases for V and 6 bases for J; bases not matched to a gene: 10. The length of the CDR3 is 15 residues. CDR3 loop: CASRGRGQGSDTQYF. The CDR3 DNA reads as TGCGCCAGCAGGGGACGGGGACAGGGATCCGATACGCAGTATTTT.

The chain links TRBV28 to TRBJ1-6; D is unclear. This CDR3 is built from 15 residues. With 4 bases removed from V and 10 bases from J, the gap between germline ends came to 17 bases. Germline V lookup: CDR1 MDHEN, CDR2 SYDVKM. The DNA of the CDR3 is TGTGCCAGCAGTTCAGTGGGGATGATGCTGTCACCCCTCCACTTT. Translation: CASSSVGMMLSPLHF.

The chain is built from TRBV5-1 and TRBJ1-2, with 10 positions matching TRBD1. Germline V CDR1 and CDR2: SGHRS, YFSETQ. J was trimmed by 4 bases and V by 4 bases; bases with no gene match: 7. This CDR3 has 15 amino acids. CDR3 region: CASSVFGQGGYGYTF. The CDR3 DNA is TGCGCCAGCAGCGTCTTCGGACAGGGGGGCTATGGCTACACCTTC.

The chain has TRBV20-1 and TRBJ2-5, with 7 bases lining up with TRBD2. The J call may be in error: the DNA end matches TRBJ2-7 better. This CDR3 has 16 amino acids. CDR1 is DFQATT and CDR2 is SNEGSKA in the germline V gene (reference sequence). The CDR3 loop reads CSARDSLAAEGYEQYF. The DNA of the CDR3 is TGCAGTGCTAGAGATAGTCTAGCGGCCGAGGGATACGAGCAGTACTTC.

This clonotype was detected only a few times. This chain joins TRBV5-6 and TRBJ2-4; 9 nucleotides match TRBD1. Per germline, CDR1 SGHDT and CDR2 YYEEEE. V was clipped by 0 bases and J by 4 bases; unmatched bases: 5. The CDR3 loop spans 16 amino acids. In DNA, the CDR3 is TGTGCCAGCAGCTTGGTGGGAGGGACAGGGAAAAACATTCAGTACTTC. Protein product: CASSLVGGTGKNIQYF.

The sample holds a few counts of this clonotype. Written as DNA, the CDR3 is TGTGCCAGCAGCTCGCGGCGGGGGGTCACAGATACGCAGTATTTT. Translating it yields CASSSRRGVTDTQYF. J is TRBJ2-3 and V is TRBV11-2; 8 positions match TRBD2. Per germline, CDR1 SGHAT and CDR2 FQNNGV. The ends lost 4 bases at V and 2 bases at J; junction bases unmatched: 5. This CDR3 contains 15 residues.

This clonotype has more than one count but fewer than ten. This sequence joins TRBV28 and TRBJ1-2; 8 bases are shared with TRBD1. The CDR3 has 16 residues. J was trimmed by 1 base and V by 11 bases; bases with no gene match: 15. Germline CDR1 MDHEN, CDR2 SYDVKM. The CDR3 nucleotides read TGTGCCGGCAATTTTAGAGGGGACAGGAGTAACTATGGCTACACCTTC. This codes for CAGNFRGDRSNYGYTF.

V is TRBV10-3 and J is TRBJ2-3; no clear D gene. The CDR3 covers 14 residues. Germline lookup yields CDR1 ENHRY and CDR2 SYGVKD. V lost 4 bases to trimming and J lost 4 bases, with 12 bases between them. The CDR3 is CAISGSSSADTQYF. CDR3 DNA: TGTGCCATCAGTGGATCATCGAGTGCAGATACGCAGTATTTT.

The chain combines TRBV28 with TRBJ2-3; D not resolved. Germline CDR1 and CDR2: MDHEN and SYDVKM. The germline V and J ends were trimmed by 4 bases and 2 bases, with 16 bases remaining between them. The CDR3 consists of 16 residues. The CDR3 sequence: CASSSEPEDLTDTQYF. CDR3 DNA: TGTGCCAGCAGTTCGGAGCCCGAAGATCTCACAGATACGCAGTATTTT. The entire variable domain, with the rest obtained from reference TRBV28 and TRBJ2-3, is as follows: DVKVTQSSRYLVKRTGEKVFLECVQDMDHENMFWYRQDPGLGLRLIYFSYDVKMKEKGDIPEGYSVSREKKERFSLILESASTNQTSMYLCASSSEPEDLTDTQYFGPGTRLTVL.

Written as DNA, the CDR3 is TGCAGTGCTCCTCCGACAGGGGGGTACCAAGAGACCCAGTACTTC. This gives the protein CSAPPTGGYQETQYF. This chain uses TRBV20-1 with TRBJ2-5; 9 positions agree with TRBD1. Trimming cost V 5 bases and J 0 bases; bases outside gene matches: 7. Germline values: CDR1 DFQATT, CDR2 SNEGSKA (reference sequence). The CDR3 loop spans 15 amino acids.

The chain combines TRBV7-3 with TRBJ2-1; perhaps TRBD2 as D (7 bases). This CDR3 comprises 15 residues. Trimming left V 5 bases short and J 8 bases short, with 19 bases between. Germline CDR1 SGHTA, CDR2 FQGTGA. CDR3 loop: CASSEISGGAYEQFF. CDR3 coding DNA: TGTGCCAGCAGCGAAATTAGTGGGGGGGCGTATGAGCAGTTCTTC.

The chain recombines TRBV28 with TRBJ2-7; D gene ambiguous. The germline V gene encodes CDR1 MDHEN and CDR2 SYDVKM. V lost 5 bases and J lost 5, with 13 bases in between. The CDR3 is 13 amino acids. The CDR3 DNA follows: TGTGCCAGCAGTACCTGGACGCAGGACGAGCAGTACTTC. It yields the protein CASSTWTQDEQYF.

V gene TRBV29-1 combines with J gene TRBJ2-3; 9 nucleotides line up with TRBD1. The CDR3 totals 16 residues. The junction had 15 bases not matched to a gene; V was cut back by 7 bases and J by 4 bases. Germline values: CDR1 SQVTM, CDR2 ANQGSEA. Here the CDR3 reads CSGMGGPGQGSDTQYF. The CDR3 nucleotides read TGCAGCGGCATGGGGGGACCGGGACAGGGATCAGATACGCAGTATTTT.

This clonotype has only a few counts. J is TRBJ1-1 and V is TRBV27; perhaps TRBD1 as D (5 bases). Germline CDR1 reads MNHEY; CDR2 reads SMNVEV (reference sequence). Trimming shortened V by 4 bases and J by 0 bases, and 12 bases separated the two germline ends. The CDR3 loop spans 15 amino acids. The CDR3 reads CASSSGVEVNTEAFF. In nucleotides, the CDR3 is TGTGCCAGCAGTTCGGGGGTGGAGGTGAACACTGAAGCTTTCTTT.

This clonotype was observed a handful of times. V and J are TRBV15 and TRBJ1-4; 8 bases match TRBD1. Trimming cost V 5 bases and J 7 bases; bases outside gene matches: 6. The CDR3 is made up of 14 amino acids. From germline, CDR1 is LNHNV and CDR2 YYDKDF (reference sequence). CDR3 DNA sequence: TGTGCCACCAGCCTGTCAGGGGGCAGTGAAAAACTGTTTTTT. Translated: CATSLSGGSEKLFF. The full variable domain, rest sourced from reference TRBV15 and TRBJ1-4, is DAMVIQNPRYQVTQFGKPVTLSCSQTLNHNVMYWYQQKSSQAPKLLFHYYDKDFNNEADTPDNFQSRRPNTSFCFLDIRSPGLGDTAMYLCATSLSGGSEKLFFGSGTQLSVL.

This chain links TRBV7-9 with TRBJ2-2; 7 nucleotides match TRBD1. This CDR3 has 16 residues. The V gene end was trimmed by 7 bases and the J gene end by 0 bases; junction bases not matched to a gene: 8. Germline assignment: CDR1 SEHNR and CDR2 FQNEAQ (reference sequence). This CDR3 is CASIATGAPNTGELFF. DNA for the CDR3: TGTGCCAGCATCGCCACAGGGGCTCCGAACACCGGGGAGCTGTTTTTT.

V is TRBV4-2 and J is TRBJ2-2; 9 bases line up with TRBD2. The germline V gene encodes CDR1 LGHNA and CDR2 YNFKEQ. With 1 base clipped from V and 1 base from J, the junction kept 7 bases outside the gene matches. The CDR3 runs to 18 residues. CDR3: CASSQVGIAGVNTGELFF. In DNA form, the CDR3 reads TGTGCCAGCAGCCAAGTGGGAATAGCGGGGGTGAACACCGGGGAGCTGTTTTTT.

The rearrangement links TRBV20-1 to TRBJ2-3; D ambiguous. V lost 1 base, J lost 9 bases, and 8 bases lay in between. CDR3 size: 11 residues. Germline V gene sequence: CDR1 DFQATT, CDR2 SNEGSKA (reference sequence). The CDR3 nucleotides are TGCAGTGCTAGAGCCAGAGTGACGCAGTATTTT. Translating gives CSARARVTQYF.